One and the same sample provided the 17 T cell receptor beta chains below, sequenced in a study of Graves' ophthalmopathy and Graves' hyperthyroidism. Amplifying from RNA transcripts, the study obtained TCR beta CDR3 regions. HTBI-primed first-round RT-PCR preceded second-round multiplex PCR. TCRdb fed the multiplex PCR reads into MiXCR, producing one record per CDR3 protein. Of some 750,000 distinct CDR3 sequences listed, roughly two fifths were seen once; the top ten hold 44%. Sequenced input: peripheral blood. The origin of the receptors is an adult man with Graves' ophthalmopathy.

The sample holds a few counts of this clonotype. V is TRBV19 and J is TRBJ1-1; 7 bases agree with TRBD1. Germline lookup yields CDR1 LNHDA and CDR2 SQIVND (reference sequence). This CDR3 has 15 amino acids. Trimming at V came to 2 bases and at J to 0 bases, leaving 3 bases not matched to a gene. Written as DNA, the CDR3 is TGTGCCAGTAGTATAACCGGGACAGTGAACACTGAAGCTTTCTTT. This encodes CASSITGTVNTEAFF.

As DNA, the CDR3 is TGTGCCAGCAGAGCCGGGACTAGTTTAGATACGCAGTATTTT. Translating gives CASRAGTSLDTQYF. V gene TRBV25-1 combines with J gene TRBJ2-3, with 8 bases lining up with TRBD2. Germline CDR1 is MGHDK and CDR2 is SYGVNS. V was clipped by 6 bases and J by 5 bases; unmatched bases: 7. The CDR3 contains 14 residues.

This clonotype was observed a handful of times. This sequence joins TRBV5-5 and TRBJ2-3, with D uncertain. V gave up 4 bases and J gave up 4 bases, with 10 bases separating them. CDR3 length: 13 residues. Germline V gene sequence: CDR1 SGHKS, CDR2 YYEKEE (reference sequence). Here the CDR3 reads CASSLTGSDTQYF. As DNA, the CDR3 is TGTGCCAGCAGCCTCACCGGATCAGATACGCAGTATTTT.

This clonotype has just a few counts. CDR3 amino acids: CASSDHGTSGSAGEQYF. The CDR3 DNA is TGCGCCAGCAGTGACCACGGGACTAGCGGTTCCGCGGGTGAGCAGTACTTC. The chain links TRBV10-1 to TRBJ2-7; 11 positions match TRBD2. This CDR3 is built from 17 residues. Germline assignment: CDR1 WNHNN and CDR2 SYGVQD (reference sequence). Trimming removed 3 bases from V and 7 bases from J; junction bases left unmatched: 14.

There are a few counts of this clonotype. The junction departs from the called germline gene at one end, perhaps through a read error. The CDR3: CASSYDAGTRGSYEQYF. For the CDR3, the DNA is TGTGCCAGCAGTTACGACGCCGGGACTAGAGGCTCCTACGAGCAGTACTTC. This chain links TRBV10-3 with TRBJ2-7; 8 nucleotides agree with TRBD2. The CDR3 is made up of 17 amino acids. Germline V gene data show CDR1 as ENHRY and CDR2 as SYGVKD.

This clonotype was counted only a few times. The chain links TRBV7-9 to TRBJ2-2, with a tentative D call TRBD1 (6 bases). V gave up 2 bases and J gave up 0 bases, with 7 bases separating them. Looked up from germline, CDR1 is SEHNR and CDR2 is FQNEAQ (reference sequence). CDR3 size: 15 residues. CDR3 nucleotides: TGTGCCAGCAGCTTAAACAGGGCGAACACCGGGGAGCTGTTTTTT. Translation gives CASSLNRANTGELFF.

The chain combines TRBV7-9 with TRBJ2-7; D unresolved. CDR3 length: 12 amino acids. Trimming pared 6 bases from V and 2 bases from J, leaving 8 bases between. Germline V CDR1 and CDR2: SEHNR, FQNEAQ (reference sequence). This CDR3 is CASSEIAYEQYF. The CDR3 nucleotides are TGTGCCAGCAGTGAAATAGCCTACGAGCAGTACTTC.

As concerns this clonotype: At one end, the junction sequence differs from germline, possibly due to a read error. The rearrangement links TRBV12-3 or TRBV12-4 to TRBJ2-7; a weak D match, TRBD1 (5 bases). The CDR3 sequence is 13 residues long. Here the CDR3 DNA reads TGTGCCAGCAGTTTGGGCACAGGCTACGGGCAGTACTTC. Protein: CASSLGTGYGQYF.

This clonotype was counted ten times or more. The V call is TRBV19, the J call TRBJ2-5, with 14 bases aligning to TRBD2. The CDR3 contains 15 residues. After removal of 6 bases from V and 3 bases from J, the junction contained 3 bases not matched to a gene. Germline values: CDR1 LNHDA, CDR2 SQIVND (reference sequence). For the CDR3, the DNA is TGTGCCAGTAGACCGGGACTAGCGGGGGAAGAGACCCAGTACTTC. This gives the protein CASRPGLAGEETQYF.

The chain couples TRBV9 to TRBJ1-2; D ambiguous. With 5 bases removed from V and 4 bases from J, the gap between germline ends came to 15 bases. Germline V lookup: CDR1 SGDLS, CDR2 YYNGEE. This CDR3 comprises 14 residues. The chain's CDR3 is CASSLSAYGYGYTF. CDR3 DNA: TGTGCCAGCAGTTTATCGGCCTACGGCTATGGCTACACCTTC.

The V gene is TRBV24-1, the J gene TRBJ1-3; a weak D match, TRBD1 (5 bases). From germline, CDR1 is KGHDR and CDR2 SFDVKD. The V end lost 11 bases, the J end lost 2 bases, and 9 bases lay between the germline ends. CDR3 length: 12 residues. Here the CDR3 DNA reads TGTGCCAGCAGGGACCCTGGAAACACCATATATTTT. This translates into CASRDPGNTIYF.

At least ten counts were recorded for this clonotype. V is TRBV6-6 and J is TRBJ1-5; D is possibly TRBD1 (5 bases). V lost 4 bases and J 5 bases, leaving 12 bases between the germline ends. CDR1 MNHNY and CDR2 SVGAGI come from the germline V gene (reference sequence). The CDR3 is made up of 14 amino acids. In DNA form, the CDR3 reads TGTGCCAGCAGTTTTCAGACAGTACATCAGCCCCAGCATTTT. Translated: CASSFQTVHQPQHF.

This clonotype was picked up a small number of times. This chain joins TRBV2 and TRBJ2-2, with 13 nucleotides matching TRBD2. Losses at the gene ends were 11 bases for V and 4 bases for J; bases not matched to a gene: 7. Germline lookup yields CDR1 SNHLY and CDR2 FYNNEI. This CDR3 spans 15 amino acids. CDR3 protein: CAAETSGRSTGELFF. CDR3 coding DNA: TGTGCCGCCGAGACTAGCGGGAGGAGCACCGGGGAGCTGTTTTTT.

As concerns this clonotype: This could be a read error, since a much larger clone is one nucleotide away. The chain couples TRBV25-1 to TRBJ2-5, with 7 bases identical to TRBD2. CDR3 size: 15 residues. V lost 6 bases and J lost 5; bases outside the gene matches: 12. The germline V gene has CDR1 MGHDK and CDR2 SYGVNS. CDR3 nucleotides: TGTGCCAGCAGCTTGGGCGGGGGAACTGGGGAGACCCAGTACTTC. It specifies CASSLGGGTGETQYF.

The gene calls are TRBV20-1 and TRBJ2-7; the D is unclear. The CDR3 is 14 residues long. V was clipped by 4 bases and J by 2 bases, with 15 bases between them. Germline values: CDR1 DFQATT, CDR2 SNEGSKA (reference sequence). CDR3 amino acids: CSAKWGVSAYEQYF. CDR3 sequence (DNA): TGCAGTGCTAAGTGGGGTGTTTCGGCCTACGAGCAGTACTTC.

CDR3 loop: CASSLSHRPLAFF. CDR3 DNA: TGTGCCAGCAGTTTATCCCACAGGCCTTTGGCTTTCTTT. The chain combines TRBV12-3 or TRBV12-4 with TRBJ1-1; tentatively, D is TRBD1 (5 bases). This CDR3 is 13 amino acids long. V was pared by 2 bases and J by 11 bases, with 15 bases between.

To note about this clonotype: A much larger clone lies a single base off, so this may be a read error. The CDR3 protein is CASNGQGDPNYGYTF. As DNA, the CDR3 is TGTGCCAGCAACGGACAGGGGGACCCTAACTATGGCTACACCTTC. V and J are TRBV2 and TRBJ1-2; TRBD1 matches 10 bases. CDR3 length: 15 residues. From germline, CDR1 is SNHLY and CDR2 FYNNEI. V lost 7 bases and J lost 0; bases outside the gene matches: 5.